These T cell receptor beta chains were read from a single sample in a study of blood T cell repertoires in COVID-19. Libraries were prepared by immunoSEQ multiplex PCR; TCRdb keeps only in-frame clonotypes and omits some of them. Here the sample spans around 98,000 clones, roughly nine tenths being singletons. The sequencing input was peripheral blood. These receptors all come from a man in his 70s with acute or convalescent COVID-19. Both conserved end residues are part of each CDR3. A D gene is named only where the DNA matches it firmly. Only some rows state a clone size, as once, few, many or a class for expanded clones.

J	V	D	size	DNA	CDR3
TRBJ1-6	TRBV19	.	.	TGTGCCAGTAGTAGCAGATTTGGCACGCTTAATTCACCCCTCCACTTT	CASSSRFGTLNSPLHF
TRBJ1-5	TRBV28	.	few	TGTGCCAGCAGTAAACAGAGATATAGCAATCAGCCCCAGCATTTT	CASSKQRYSNQPQHF
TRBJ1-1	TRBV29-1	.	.	TGCAGCGGCTCAGTATACACTGAAGCTTTCTTT	CSGSVYTEAFF
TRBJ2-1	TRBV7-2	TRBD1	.	TGTGCCAGCAGCTTAGACGGGACAGGGGCAAATGAGCAGTTCTTC	CASSLDGTGANEQFF
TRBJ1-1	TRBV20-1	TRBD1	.	TGCAGTGCTAGTCCTTCTGGACAGGACACTGAAGCTTTCTTT	CSASPSGQDTEAFF
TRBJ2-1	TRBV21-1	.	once	TGTGCCAGCAGCAATCTGACTAGCATAAGGTACAATGAGCAGTTCTTC	CASSNLTSIRYNEQFF
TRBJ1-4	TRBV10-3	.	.	TGTGCCATCAGCGTTACAGGGACTAATGAAAAACTGTTTTTT	CAISVTGTNEKLFF
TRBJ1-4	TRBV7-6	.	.	TGTGCCAGCAGCTTAGCAGGGATTCGCAGGGGCGGAGAAAAACTGTTTTTT	CASSLAGIRRGGEKLFF
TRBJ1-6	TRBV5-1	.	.	TGCGCCAGCAGTCGGGGGACGGTAAATTCACCCCTCCACTTT	CASSRGTVNSPLHF
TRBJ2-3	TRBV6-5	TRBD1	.	TGTGCCAGCAGTTACAATGGACAGGGGACAGATACGCAGTATTTT	CASSYNGQGTDTQYF
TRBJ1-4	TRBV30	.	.	TGTGCCTGGAATCCCGGGAGGGGCAATGAAAAACTGTTTTTT	CAWNPGRGNEKLFF
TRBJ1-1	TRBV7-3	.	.	TGTGCCAGCAGCTCCACCGGTGTTCGGGCGCGGGTTAGCACTGAAGCTTTCTTT	CASSSTGVRARVSTEAFF
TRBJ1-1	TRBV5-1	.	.	TGCGCCAGCAGGGCACTATCCACGGGGGACACTGAAGCTTTCTTT	CASRALSTGDTEAFF
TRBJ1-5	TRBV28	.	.	TGTGCCAGCGAGGCCGGGGAAAGGCCCCAGCATTTT	CASEAGERPQHF
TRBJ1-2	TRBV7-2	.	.	TGTGCCAGCAGCTTAGCGTGGCAGGACAATGTTTCCGGCTTC	CASSLAWQDNVSGF
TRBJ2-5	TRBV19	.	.	TGTGCCAGTAGTACCGGACCGGGCGGGGCGGAGACCCAGTACTTC	CASSTGPGGAETQYF
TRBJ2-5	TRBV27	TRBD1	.	TGTGCCAGCAGTTCTCCTGGGACAGGCCAAGAGACCCAGTACTTC	CASSSPGTGQETQYF
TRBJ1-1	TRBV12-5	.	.	TGTGCTAGTGCGCCATGGGACATTAACACTGAAGCTTTCTTT	CASAPWDINTEAFF
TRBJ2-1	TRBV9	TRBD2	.	TGTGCCAGCAGCCCCCGGGCTAGCGGCAATGAGCAGTTCTTC	CASSPRASGNEQFF
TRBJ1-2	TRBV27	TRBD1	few	TGTGCCAGCAGTCCGACAGGGCACTATGGCTACACCTTC	CASSPTGHYGYTF
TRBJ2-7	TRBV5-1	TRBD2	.	TGCGCCAGCAGCTTGCTAGCGGGGGGATACGAGCAGTACTTC	CASSLLAGGYEQYF
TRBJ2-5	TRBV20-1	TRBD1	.	TGCAGTGCTAGTCCGAGACAGGGCCTCGAGACCCAGTACTTC	CSASPRQGLETQYF
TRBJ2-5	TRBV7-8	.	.	TGTGCCAGCAGCTTAGAAGGGGTCAGTTTCTGGACCCAGTACTTC	CASSLEGVSFWTQYF
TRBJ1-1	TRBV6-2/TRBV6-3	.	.	TGTGCCAGCAGTTCCAACCGGGAAAACTCTGACGCTTTCTTT	CASSSNRENSDAFF
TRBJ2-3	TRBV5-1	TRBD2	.	TGCGCCAGCAGCCCCGGCTGGGCGGGGGGCACTAGCACAGATACGCAGTATTTT	CASSPGWAGGTSTDTQYF
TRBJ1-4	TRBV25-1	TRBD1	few	TGTGCCAGCAGAGGACAGGGGGATGAAAAACTGTTTTTT	CASRGQGDEKLFF
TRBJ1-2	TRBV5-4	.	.	TGTGCCAGCAGCTTGACAGGGCTTAACTATGGCTACACCTTC	CASSLTGLNYGYTF
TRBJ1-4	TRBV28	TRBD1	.	TGTGCCAGCAGTCCTTGGACAGGGGACGGTGAAAAACTGTTTTTT	CASSPWTGDGEKLFF
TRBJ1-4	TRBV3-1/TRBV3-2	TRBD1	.	TGTGCCAGCAGCCCCCTGGGGACAGGGCTTGAAAAACTGTTTTTT	CASSPLGTGLEKLFF
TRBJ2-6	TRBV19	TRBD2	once	TGTGCCAGTAGTATAGTAGCGGGGGCCGGGGCCAACGTCCTGACTTTC	CASSIVAGAGANVLTF
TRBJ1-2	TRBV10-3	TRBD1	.	TGTGCCATCAGTGAGTCGCCGACAGGGATCTATGGCTACACCTTC	CAISESPTGIYGYTF
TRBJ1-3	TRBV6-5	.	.	TGTGCCAGCAGGGAGGGATTTGGAAACACCATATATTTT	CASREGFGNTIYF
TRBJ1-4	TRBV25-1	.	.	TGTGCCAGCAGTGAACTGTCAACTAATGAAAAACTGTTTTTT	CASSELSTNEKLFF
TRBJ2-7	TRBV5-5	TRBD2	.	TGTGCCAGCAGCCTTATAGCGGGGGAGGCCTACGAGCAGTACTTC	CASSLIAGEAYEQYF
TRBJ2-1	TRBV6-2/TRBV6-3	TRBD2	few	TGTGCCAGCAGTTACGAACTAGCGGGGGGGCCGGGTCCTGAGCAGTTCTTC	CASSYELAGGPGPEQFF
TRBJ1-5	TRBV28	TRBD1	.	TGTGCCAGCACGTCCGGGCAGGGGGCCCGGCAGCCCCAGCATTTT	CASTSGQGARQPQHF
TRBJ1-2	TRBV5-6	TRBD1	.	TGTGCCAGCAGTCTACCAGACAGGGAGTATGGCTACACCTTC	CASSLPDREYGYTF
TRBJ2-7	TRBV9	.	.	TGTGCCAGCAGCAGGGGGGGCGGCGAGCAGTACTTC	CASSRGGGEQYF
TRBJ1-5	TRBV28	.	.	TGTGCCAGCAGGCCGACAGGCAATCAGCCCCAGCATTTT	CASRPTGNQPQHF
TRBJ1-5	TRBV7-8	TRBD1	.	TGTGCCAGCAGCTCCCGACAGGGTAGCAATCAGCCCCAGCATTTT	CASSSRQGSNQPQHF
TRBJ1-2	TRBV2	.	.	TGTGCCAGCAGTGAAGACGGGACTTATGGCTACACCTTC	CASSEDGTYGYTF